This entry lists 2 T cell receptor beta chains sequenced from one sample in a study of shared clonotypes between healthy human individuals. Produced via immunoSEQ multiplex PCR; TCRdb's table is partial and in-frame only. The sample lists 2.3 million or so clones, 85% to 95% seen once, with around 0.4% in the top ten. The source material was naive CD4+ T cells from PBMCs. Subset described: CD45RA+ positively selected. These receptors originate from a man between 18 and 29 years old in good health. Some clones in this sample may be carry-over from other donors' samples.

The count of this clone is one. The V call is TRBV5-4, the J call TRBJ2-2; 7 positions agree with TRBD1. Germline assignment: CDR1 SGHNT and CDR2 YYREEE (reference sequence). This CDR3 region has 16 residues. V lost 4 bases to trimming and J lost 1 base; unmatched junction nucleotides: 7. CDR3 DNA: TGTGCCAGCAGCCCCAAGGGGGCAGGGAACACCGGGGAGCTGTTTTTT. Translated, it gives CASSPKGAGNTGELFF.

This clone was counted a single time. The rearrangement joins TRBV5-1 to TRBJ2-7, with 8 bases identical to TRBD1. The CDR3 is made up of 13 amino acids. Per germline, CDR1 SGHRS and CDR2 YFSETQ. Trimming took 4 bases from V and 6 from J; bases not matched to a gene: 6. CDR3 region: CASSPDRVREQYF. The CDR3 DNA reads TGCGCCAGCAGCCCGGACAGGGTCCGCGAGCAGTACTTC.